This TCR beta chain comes out of a study of blood T cell repertoires in COVID-19. The CDR3 is 16 residues long. The V end lost 3 bases, the J end lost 0 bases, and 11 bases lay between the germline ends. In germline, CDR1 is LNHDA, CDR2 SQIVND (reference sequence). Participants were aged about 18 to 89 years from some 24 US areas. Cohort 3 recovered donors had two negative PCRs, clearance, or symptom resolution. As handled by the study authors: Quantification of nucleated cells was approximated via reference gene primer amplification. TCRdb's copy holds only in-frame clones and misses some; the assay was immunoSEQ multiplex PCR. V and J calls and clone size are those listed in that table; D and trimming were worked out from the DNA. Of over 150,000 clones in the sample, roughly four fifths are singletons; the top ten hold around 7.5%.

This TCR was sampled from a man in his forties who had recovered from COVID-19. The sample was PBMCs or T cells enriched from blood (not recorded which). This chain connects TRBV19 to TRBJ1-4, with D perhaps matching TRBD1 (5 bases). The CDR3 here is CASSIEGRATNEKLFF. The CDR3 coding sequence is TGTGCCAGTAGTATCGAGGGGAGGGCAACTAATGAAAAACTGTTTTTT.